The entry that follows covers one TCR beta chain sequence. Its target antigen remains unknown. No base qualities exist here, and no much larger clone lies one base off it. To prepare the library, the immunoSEQ multiplex PCR assay was applied. This immuneACCESS table, as held by TCRdb, lists in-frame sequences with V and J called but not all clones. Of the missing ones, under half trace to an unresolved V gene in checked studies; the others have no known cause. In this sample the table shows about 100,000 clones, less than 90% of which occur a single time. The ten largest account for 15% to 20% of the sample. This sample was included in a study of control samples from healthy donors and cancer patients (dated by TCRdb to the early 2020s). From cysteine to phenylalanine, the CDR3 is 13 amino acids long. Only the CDR3 region is kept as DNA, spanning 39 bases read in frame from base 1. The germline V gene sets CDR1 to SGHRS and CDR2 to YFSETQ. A distance of 12 bases separates the germline ends of V and J, which lose 4 bases and 5 bases respectively.

The TCR comes from a woman between 50 and 59 years old in good health. The sample comprised blood. The V and J segments used are TRBV5-1 and TRBJ2-5, with the D gene not clear enough to name. The CDR3 has the sequence CASSPLDRETQYF. The bases read TGCGCCAGCAGCCCCCTAGATCGGGAGACCCAGTACTTC.